This T cell receptor beta chain stems from a study of blood T cell repertoires in COVID-19. Study-level information: Specimens from acute and convalescent COVID-19 originated in the United States, Italy and Spain. PBMCs, B-cell-depleted T cells, or T cells provided the cDNA or gDNA that made up the material.

Original analysis: Counts of nucleated cells, estimated from reference gene primer amplification, were obtained. The protocol was immunoSEQ multiplex PCR, while the TCRdb copy is restricted to in-frame clones and leaves out a portion. The V and J calls and clone size are taken from that table; D and trimming were inferred from the DNA. The sample contains 260,000 or so clones, approximately 84% of which appear only once. The CDR3 contains 15 residues. Trimming shortened V by 5 bases and J by 3 bases, and 14 bases separated the two germline ends. Germline V lookup: CDR1 SGHRS, CDR2 YFSETQ. The clonotype comes from a human donor in a cohort sampled during active COVID-19. The chain recombines TRBV5-1 with TRBJ2-2; D is possibly TRBD1 (6 bases). The sample comprised peripheral blood. The CDR3 sequence: CASSYTGSDTGELFF. DNA of the CDR3: TGCGCCAGCAGTTACACAGGGTCCGACACCGGGGAGCTGTTTTTT.